These 23 T cell receptor beta chains originate from one sample sequenced in a study of T cell responses to AZD1222 COVID-19 vaccine. The data were produced by immunoSEQ multiplex PCR, yet TCRdb's version contains in-frame clones alone and is incomplete. The sample records over 100,000 clones, over 90% being singletons. Here the sequenced sample was peripheral blood, taken on day 0 of AZD1222 vaccination. The origin of the receptors is an adult in good health.

V usage is TRBV3-1 (or the pseudogene TRBV3-2) and J usage is TRBJ2-5, with 8 nucleotides matching TRBD2. Germline-derived CDR1 and CDR2 are LGHDT and YNNKEL (reference sequence). Trimming cost V 2 bases and J 7 bases; bases outside gene matches: 15. The CDR3 has 17 residues. The CDR3 coding sequence is TGTGCCAGCAGCCAACAATTAAGCGGGGGCCCGGCAGGGACCCAGTACTTC. This encodes CASSQQLSGGPAGTQYF.

The chain recombines TRBV7-2 with TRBJ1-1; tentative D call: TRBD1 (6 bases). Trimming shortened V by 2 bases and J by 3 bases, and 22 bases separated the two germline ends. The CDR3 is made up of 18 amino acids. The germline CDR1 and CDR2 sequences are SGHTA and FQGNSA. In nucleotides, the CDR3 is TGTGCCAGCAGCTTAAAGGACAGCTTTACTTTTTCCGACACTGAAGCTTTCTTT. Encoded protein: CASSLKDSFTFSDTEAFF.

The chain carries TRBV7-9 and TRBJ2-6, with 8 bases aligning to TRBD1. V lost 2 bases, J lost 3 bases, and 6 bases stayed unmatched. Germline lookup yields CDR1 SEHNR and CDR2 FQNEAQ (reference sequence). The CDR3 runs 17 residues. CDR3 in amino acids: CASSLWQGADGANVLTF. In DNA, the CDR3 is TGTGCCAGCAGCTTATGGCAGGGGGCTGATGGGGCCAACGTCCTGACTTTC.

The chain recombines TRBV6-2 or TRBV6-3 with TRBJ1-2, with 9 bases lining up with TRBD1. The CDR3 has 14 residues. CDR1 and CDR2 from the germline V gene are MNHEY and SVGEGT. V was pared by 2 bases and J by 6 bases, with 4 bases of the junction left unmatched. CDR3 nucleotide sequence: TGTGCCAGCAGTTACCCCGGGACAGGGAATGGCTACACCTTC. Translating it yields CASSYPGTGNGYTF.

The chain recombines TRBV9 with TRBJ1-5; tentative D call: TRBD1 (5 bases). Germline-derived CDR1 and CDR2 are SGDLS and YYNGEE. The CDR3 length is 15 residues. V gave up 3 bases and J gave up 0 bases, with 10 bases separating them. CDR3 in amino acids: CASSEDSYSNQPQHF. CDR3 nucleotides: TGTGCCAGCAGCGAAGACAGTTATAGCAATCAGCCCCAGCATTTT.

V usage is TRBV6-2 or TRBV6-3 and J usage is TRBJ1-5, with 7 bases aligning to TRBD1. Looked up from germline, CDR1 is MNHEY and CDR2 is SVGEGT. The CDR3 extends over 17 amino acids. With 4 bases clipped from V and 2 bases from J, the junction kept 11 bases outside the gene matches. The CDR3 spells CASSSWTGVVGNQPQHF. DNA for the CDR3: TGTGCCAGCAGTTCCTGGACAGGCGTAGTAGGCAATCAGCCCCAGCATTTT.

The rearrangement joins TRBV6-6 to TRBJ2-7, with 7 bases matching TRBD1. Germline V CDR1 and CDR2: MNHNY, SVGAGI (reference sequence). The V gene end was trimmed by 5 bases and the J gene end by 3 bases; junction bases not matched to a gene: 16. The length of the CDR3 is 17 residues. Here the CDR3 reads CASSLIPNRGSYYEQYF. The CDR3 DNA is TGTGCCAGCAGTCTCATACCGAACAGGGGATCATACTACGAGCAGTACTTC.

The gene calls are TRBV4-2 and TRBJ1-1, with D unclear. The V and J ends lost 0 bases and 0 bases respectively, with 5 bases between them. This CDR3 contains 14 residues. Germline V lookup: CDR1 LGHNA, CDR2 YNFKEQ. CDR3 DNA sequence: TGTGCCAGCAGCCAAGAACAGCTGAACACTGAAGCTTTCTTT. Protein sequence: CASSQEQLNTEAFF.

The table lists this clone with a count of one. The rearrangement links TRBV4-1 to TRBJ1-2; unclear D gene. V was clipped by 2 bases and J by 6 bases, with 10 bases between them. The germline V gene encodes CDR1 MGHRA and CDR2 YSYEKL. The CDR3 runs to 13 residues. CDR3 loop: CASSQHGLDGYTF. The CDR3 DNA reads as TGCGCCAGCAGCCAACACGGACTGGATGGCTACACCTTC.

The chain uses TRBV7-9 and TRBJ1-6, with TRBD1 as a possible D gene (5 bases). Trimming removed 0 bases at V and 6 bases at J, with 18 bases between. CDR1 is SEHNR and CDR2 is FQNEAQ in the germline V gene (reference sequence). The CDR3 is made up of 18 amino acids. CDR3 sequence (DNA): TGTGCCAGCAGCTTAGCGGAAATAGGGGCGCAGGTTAATTCACCCCTCCACTTT. Translating it yields CASSLAEIGAQVNSPLHF.

This clone was seen more than once but under ten times. The chain joins TRBV7-2 to TRBJ1-5; D possibly corresponds to TRBD1 (6 bases). Germline V gene data show CDR1 as SGHTA and CDR2 as FQGNSA. The CDR3 spans 16 residues. Trimming pared 6 bases from V and 2 bases from J, leaving 17 bases between. The CDR3 DNA reads TGTGCCAGCAGTTTTACAGGGAAGAGAGGCAATCAGCCCCAGCATTTT. Protein product: CASSFTGKRGNQPQHF.

The V and J genes are TRBV7-2 and TRBJ2-3; maybe TRBD1 (5 bases). Germline CDR1 reads SGHTA; CDR2 reads FQGNSA. This CDR3 spans 17 amino acids. V was trimmed by 1 base and J by 4 bases, leaving 18 bases between them. In DNA form, the CDR3 reads TGTGCCAGCAGCTTAGAAGGTTGGCAGGGTACCCCAGATACGCAGTATTTT. It specifies CASSLEGWQGTPDTQYF.

This chain joins TRBV11-2 and TRBJ1-4, with TRBD1 identical over 9 bases. Germline values: CDR1 SGHAT, CDR2 FQNNGV. This CDR3 comprises 16 residues. V was clipped by 0 bases and J by 7 bases; unmatched bases: 6. CDR3 nucleotides: TGTGCCAGCAGCTTAGATCTCGGGACAGGGAGTGAAAAACTGTTTTTT. Translation gives CASSLDLGTGSEKLFF.

The chain is built from TRBV2 and TRBJ1-5, with D unclear. In germline, CDR1 is SNHLY, CDR2 FYNNEI. CDR3 length equals 15 residues. Trimming stripped 4 bases from V and 0 bases from J, with 10 bases between. CDR3 region: CASSGGSHSNQPQHF. The CDR3 DNA reads as TGTGCCAGCAGTGGGGGATCCCATAGCAATCAGCCCCAGCATTTT.

The chain uses TRBV7-2 and TRBJ2-2; 7 nucleotides agree with TRBD2. The V gene's germline CDR1 is SGHTA and CDR2 FQGNSA. J lost 3 bases, V lost 7 bases, and 5 bases had no gene match. This CDR3 is 14 amino acids long. CDR3 in amino acids: CASTPSGDTGELFF. DNA for the CDR3: TGTGCCAGCACCCCGAGCGGGGACACCGGGGAGCTGTTTTTT.

The gene calls are TRBV5-4 and TRBJ2-7; D gene unclear. V was cut by 5 bases and J by 4 bases, with 19 bases left in between. Germline assignment: CDR1 SGHNT and CDR2 YYREEE (reference sequence). CDR3 length: 15 amino acids. As DNA, the CDR3 is TGTGCCAGCAGTCTAGGCAGGTCAAGTCCGTACGAGCAGTACTTC. Protein: CASSLGRSSPYEQYF.

V gene TRBV5-5 combines with J gene TRBJ1-2; TRBD1 might be the D (6 bases). Germline V lookup: CDR1 SGHKS, CDR2 YYEKEE (reference sequence). This CDR3 region has 13 residues. The V and J ends lost 5 bases and 8 bases respectively, with 16 bases between them. CDR3 DNA: TGTGCCAGCAGTGCACAGGGCGCCGGGGGCTACACCTTC. Translating it yields CASSAQGAGGYTF. The full variable domain, completed using reference TRBV5-5 and TRBJ1-2, is DAGVTQSPTHLIKTRGQQVTLRCSPISGHKSVSWYQQVLGQGPQFIFQYYEKEERGRGNFPDRFSARQFPNYSSELNVNALLLGDSALYLCASSAQGAGGYTFGSGTRLTVV.

The V gene is TRBV11-2, the J gene TRBJ1-3; D not certain. The CDR3 covers 15 residues. Germline V CDR1 and CDR2: SGHAT, FQNNGV. V lost 0 bases, J lost 0 bases, and 6 bases lay in between. CDR3 loop: CASSLEAGSGNTIYF. Here the CDR3 DNA reads TGTGCCAGCAGCTTAGAGGCGGGCTCTGGAAACACCATATATTTT. Together with reference TRBV11-2 and TRBJ1-3, the CDR3 gives the full variable domain: EAGVAQSPRYKIIEKRQSVAFWCNPISGHATLYWYQQILGQGPKLLIQFQNNGVVDDSQLPKDRFSAERLKGVDSTLKIQPAKLEDSAVYLCASSLEAGSGNTIYFGEGSWLTVV.

A few counts support this clone. V is TRBV7-9 and J is TRBJ1-1, with D uncertain. V was pared by 7 bases and J by 4 bases, with 10 bases between. The CDR3 has 12 amino acids. Germline CDR1 reads SEHNR; CDR2 reads FQNEAQ (reference sequence). CDR3 protein: CASTLGVTEAFF. CDR3 DNA: TGTGCCAGCACACTAGGAGTCACTGAAGCTTTCTTT.

V is TRBV7-2 and J is TRBJ2-7; TRBD1 matches at 9 bases. This CDR3 spans 15 amino acids. CDR1 and CDR2 from the germline V gene are SGHTA and FQGNSA. Unmatched junction bases numbered 8, after V lost 3 bases and J lost 5 bases. The CDR3 bases are TGTGCCAGCAGCTTCCCCGGACAGGGGAAGGACGAGCAGTACTTC. It encodes CASSFPGQGKDEQYF.

The chain joins TRBV7-2 to TRBJ1-3; D is undetermined. This CDR3 has 14 amino acids. Germline V lookup: CDR1 SGHTA, CDR2 FQGNSA. Deletions cut 5 bases from V and 4 bases from J, with 12 bases between. CDR3: CASSRGMRGNTIYF. CDR3 nucleotide sequence: TGTGCCAGCAGCCGCGGGATGAGGGGAAACACCATATATTTT. The variable domain in full, completed from reference TRBV7-2 and TRBJ1-3, reads GAGVSQSPSNKVTEKGKDVELRCDPISGHTALYWYRQSLGQGLEFLIYFQGNSAPDKSGLPSDRFSAERTGGSVSTLTIQRTQQEDSAVYLCASSRGMRGNTIYFGEGSWLTVV.

The V and J genes are TRBV28 and TRBJ2-7; D remains ambiguous. The CDR3 loop spans 12 amino acids. Trimming stripped 7 bases from V and 6 bases from J, with 13 bases between. Germline V lookup: CDR1 MDHEN, CDR2 SYDVKM. CDR3: CASTPGPLEQYF. The CDR3 DNA follows: TGTGCCAGCACTCCCGGGCCTCTCGAGCAGTACTTC.

The gene calls are TRBV3-1 (or the pseudogene TRBV3-2) and TRBJ2-7, with 9 nucleotides matching TRBD2. The CDR3 has 17 residues. The germline V gene encodes CDR1 LGHDT and CDR2 YNNKEL (reference sequence). The V gene end was trimmed by 0 bases and the J gene end by 3 bases; junction bases not matched to a gene: 9. The CDR3 nucleotides are TGTGCCAGCAGCCAAGAAGGCCCCAGCGGGAGGAACTACGAGCAGTACTTC. Amino acid sequence: CASSQEGPSGRNYEQYF.